Listed here are 20 T cell receptor beta chains from one sample, sequenced in a study of response to subunit inactivated influenza vaccine. From the RT-PCR reads, TCRdb called clonotypes with MiXCR, one entry per CDR3 protein. The table records some 850,000 distinct CDR3 sequences, about a fifth of them present only once. The sample here was PBMCs from blood, taken 5 days after vaccination. The receptors here all came from a man in his fifties or sixties who received an inactivated influenza vaccine.

This clonotype was counted many times. The chain has TRBV20-1 and TRBJ1-5; 10 bases align to TRBD1. With 0 bases clipped from V and 3 bases from J, the junction kept 2 bases outside the gene matches. The V gene's germline CDR1 is DFQATT and CDR2 SNEGSKA (reference sequence). This CDR3 spans 15 amino acids. CDR3 bases: TGCAGTGCTAGAGACGGGACAGGGGCCAATCAGCCCCAGCATTTT. Amino acid sequence: CSARDGTGANQPQHF.

The V and J genes are TRBV12-3 or TRBV12-4 and TRBJ2-3; 11 bases are a match to TRBD2. With V trimmed by 3 bases and J by 4 bases, 6 bases remained unmatched. The CDR3 runs to 16 residues. The CDR3 loop reads CASSFTSGGTADTQYF. CDR3 nucleotides: TGTGCCAGCAGTTTTACTAGCGGGGGAACAGCAGATACGCAGTATTTT.

The CDR3 nucleotides are TGTGCCAGCAGCGAGGACTACACTGAAGCTTTCTTT. This codes for CASSEDYTEAFF. The chain links TRBV5-5 to TRBJ1-1; D unclear. CDR1 SGHKS and CDR2 YYEKEE come from the germline V gene (reference sequence). This CDR3 has 12 residues. The germline V and J ends were trimmed by 4 bases and 3 bases, with 7 bases remaining between them.

The chain is built from TRBV4-1 and TRBJ1-3, with D unresolved. The CDR3 runs 15 residues. In germline, CDR1 is MGHRA, CDR2 YSYEKL. The V and J ends lost 2 bases and 4 bases respectively, with 12 bases between them. The CDR3 DNA sequence: TGCGCCAGCAGCCAAAGTGGAAGCCGCGGAAACACCATATATTTT. Translated: CASSQSGSRGNTIYF.

This clonotype was detected only a few times. The V gene is TRBV7-8, the J gene TRBJ2-1; a possible D gene is TRBD2 (6 bases). Germline assignment: CDR1 SGHVS and CDR2 FQNEAQ. Trimming took 1 base from V and 9 from J, leaving 13 bases between them. The CDR3 runs 14 residues. DNA for the CDR3: TGTGCCAGCAGCTTAGGAATTGGGAGGACTGAGCAGTTCTTC. This gives the protein CASSLGIGRTEQFF. Looking up the rest from reference TRBV7-8 and TRBJ2-1 gives the full variable domain: GAGVSQSPRYKVAKRGQDVALRCDPISGHVSLFWYQQALGQGPEFLTYFQNEAQLDKSGLPSDRFFAERPEGSVSTLKIQRTQQEDSAVYLCASSLGIGRTEQFFGPGTRLTVL.

This clonotype was detected many times. V gene TRBV20-1 combines with J gene TRBJ2-1, with 11 nucleotides matching TRBD2. The CDR3 totals 16 residues. With V trimmed by 2 bases and J by 9 bases, 12 bases remained unmatched. CDR1 and CDR2 (germline): DFQATT, SNEGSKA (reference sequence). CDR3 DNA sequence: TGCAGTGCTAGATCCCCTTCTAGCGGGAGGCAGGGTGAGCAGTTCTTC. Amino acids: CSARSPSSGRQGEQFF.

The gene calls are TRBV18 and TRBJ2-1; D gene unclear. The CDR3 runs 15 residues. Germline V gene sequence: CDR1 KGHSH, CDR2 LQKENI. Between the trimmed V and J ends, which lost 3 bases and 5 bases, there was a span of 14 bases. The DNA of the CDR3 is TGTGCCAGCTCACCGTCGGTAGTACTTAACAATGAGCAGTTCTTC. As protein: CASSPSVVLNNEQFF.

This clonotype showed up just a few times. The chain recombines TRBV6-5 with TRBJ2-1; 8 nucleotides line up with TRBD1. This CDR3 comprises 17 residues. V gave up 1 base and J gave up 8 bases; unmatched junction bases: 13. Germline V gives CDR1 MNHEY, CDR2 SVGAGI. Here the CDR3 DNA reads TGTGCCAGCAGTTACTACCGGACCGGGACAGGCAGGTATGAGCAGTTCTTC. Amino acids: CASSYYRTGTGRYEQFF.

About this clonotype: At one end the junction does not follow the germline gene, possibly because of a read error. The gene calls are TRBV5-1 and TRBJ2-5; D uncertain. The CDR3 has 12 amino acids. The germline V gene has CDR1 SGHRS and CDR2 YFSETQ. The CDR3 reads CASSSTRETQYF. As DNA, the CDR3 is TGTGCCAGCAGTTCGACACGGGAGACCCAGTACTTC.

This chain connects TRBV6-2 or TRBV6-3 to TRBJ1-1, with TRBD1 matching 7 bases. Trimming at V came to 7 bases and at J to 0 bases, leaving 8 bases not matched to a gene. Germline CDR1 MNHEY, CDR2 SVGEGT. CDR3 length: 15 amino acids. CDR3 amino acids: CASIRQGVMNTEAFF. In nucleotides, the CDR3 is TGTGCCAGCATCAGACAGGGAGTAATGAACACTGAAGCTTTCTTT.

The chain recombines TRBV7-2 with TRBJ2-7; a weak D match, TRBD2 (5 bases). The germline V gene encodes CDR1 SGHTA and CDR2 FQGNSA. V lost 6 bases and J 2 bases, leaving 14 bases between the germline ends. CDR3 length: 14 amino acids. CDR3 region: CASRERVGTYEQYF. As DNA, the CDR3 is TGTGCCAGCAGAGAGAGGGTTGGGACCTACGAGCAGTACTTC.

The chain uses TRBV7-2 and TRBJ2-7, with 7 bases that match TRBD1. With 1 base clipped from V and 7 bases from J, the junction kept 7 bases outside the gene matches. This CDR3 region has 14 residues. CDR1 is SGHTA and CDR2 is FQGNSA in the germline V gene. CDR3 loop: CASSLGHRGGEQYF. The CDR3 coding sequence is TGTGCCAGCAGCTTAGGACACAGGGGTGGGGAGCAGTACTTC.

This clonotype was detected many times. This rearrangement joins TRBV4-3 to TRBJ2-3, with TRBD1 identical over 11 bases. Losses at the gene ends were 1 base for V and 5 bases for J; bases not matched to a gene: 5. The CDR3 covers 16 residues. CDR1 and CDR2 (germline): LGHNA, YSLEER. Written as DNA, the CDR3 is TGCGCCAGCAGCCAAGGGCACGGGACAGGGGGAGATACGCAGTATTTT. Protein: CASSQGHGTGGDTQYF.

This clonotype was picked up a small number of times. The chain links TRBV30 to TRBJ2-7, with TRBD1 identical over 9 bases. Trimming at V came to 4 bases and at J to 5 bases, leaving 3 bases not matched to a gene. Germline V gene sequence: CDR1 GTSNPN, CDR2 SVGIG (reference sequence). CDR3 length equals 12 residues. The CDR3 bases are TGTGCCTGGAACAGGGGGCAGGACGAGCAGTACTTC. It codes for CAWNRGQDEQYF.

In this sample, this clonotype turned up a few times. The rearrangement links TRBV12-3 or TRBV12-4 to TRBJ1-1; D is possibly TRBD1 (6 bases). This CDR3 has 14 amino acids. Deletions cut 7 bases from V and 1 base from J, with 13 bases between. The CDR3 region is CASTTDRQNTEAFF. Written as DNA, the CDR3 is TGTGCCAGCACCACAGACAGGCAGAACACTGAAGCTTTCTTT.

The chain uses TRBV20-1 and TRBJ2-7; 9 nucleotides agree with TRBD1. The CDR3 is 14 amino acids. Germline lookup yields CDR1 DFQATT and CDR2 SNEGSKA (reference sequence). V was clipped by 6 bases and J by 1 base; unmatched bases: 7. The CDR3 reads CSATDRGISYEQYF. CDR3 DNA: TGCAGTGCCACAGACAGGGGGATTTCCTACGAGCAGTACTTC.

This chain links TRBV10-3 with TRBJ1-1; TRBD1 might be the D (5 bases). The V gene lost 4 bases and the J gene lost 4 bases, with 16 bases spanning the gap. Germline CDR1 and CDR2: ENHRY and SYGVKD. The CDR3 length is 15 residues. The CDR3 DNA follows: TGTGCCATCAGTGTTGAGGCCAGGGCGTCCACTGAAGCTTTCTTT. The encoded protein is CAISVEARASTEAFF.

This clonotype has a handful of counts. The chain combines TRBV12-3 or TRBV12-4 with TRBJ1-3; D is unresolved. Trimming took 7 bases from V and 0 from J, leaving 10 bases between them. CDR3 size: 14 residues. The CDR3 is CASTSGISGNTIYF. The DNA for the CDR3 is TGTGCCAGCACCTCGGGGATCTCTGGAAACACCATATATTTT.

This clonotype was counted ten times or more. Sequence at one end of the junction differs from germline and may be a read error. The chain couples TRBV6-1 to TRBJ2-1; 10 bases map to TRBD2. This CDR3 has 15 amino acids. Germline loops: CDR1 MNHNS, CDR2 SASEGT. CDR3: CASREASGSANEQFF. The DNA of the CDR3 is TGTGCCAGCAGGGAAGCTAGCGGGAGCGCCAATGAGCAGTTCTTC.

This clonotype was seen more than once but under ten times. V usage is TRBV7-4 and J usage is TRBJ2-2; 7 bases are a match to TRBD2. The CDR3 has 15 residues. Germline V gene data show CDR1 as SGHVT and CDR2 as SQSDAQ. The ends lost 8 bases at V and 1 base at J; junction bases unmatched: 7. CDR3 DNA sequence: TGTGCCAGCCACACTAGCGCGGGGAACACCGGGGAGCTGTTTTTT. This codes for CASHTSAGNTGELFF.